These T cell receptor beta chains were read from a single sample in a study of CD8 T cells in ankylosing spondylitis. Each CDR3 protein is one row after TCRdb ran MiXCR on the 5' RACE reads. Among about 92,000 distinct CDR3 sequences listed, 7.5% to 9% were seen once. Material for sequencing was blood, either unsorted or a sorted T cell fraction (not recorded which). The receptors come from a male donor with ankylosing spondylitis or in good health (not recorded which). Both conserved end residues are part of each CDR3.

cdr3_aa: CASSSIRGMGTGELFF
v_call: TRBV7-9
j_call: TRBJ2-2

cdr3_aa: CASSLVGASNQPQHF
v_call: TRBV12-3/TRBV12-4
j_call: TRBJ1-5

cdr3_aa: CASSWRTGDLRETQYF
v_call: TRBV5-1
j_call: TRBJ2-5

cdr3_aa: CSVEGGGEQYF
v_call: TRBV29-1
j_call: TRBJ2-7

cdr3_aa: CASSLSRSQNEQFF
v_call: TRBV27
j_call: TRBJ2-1

cdr3_aa: CASSRDRVSYNEQFF
v_call: TRBV7-2
j_call: TRBJ2-1

cdr3_aa: CASSGTGASGNTIYF
v_call: TRBV5-1
j_call: TRBJ1-3

cdr3_aa: CASNKRGQETQYF
v_call: TRBV12-3/TRBV12-4
j_call: TRBJ2-5

cdr3_aa: CSGGSGQAYEQYF
v_call: TRBV29-1
j_call: TRBJ2-7

cdr3_aa: CASSLALGLAKNIQYF
v_call: TRBV12-3/TRBV12-4
j_call: TRBJ2-4

cdr3_aa: CASSYRDSSYNEQFF
v_call: TRBV6-5
j_call: TRBJ2-1

cdr3_aa: CASSRGGLADTQYF
v_call: TRBV5-6
j_call: TRBJ2-3

cdr3_aa: CASSLVAGDYEQYF
v_call: TRBV7-2
j_call: TRBJ2-7

cdr3_aa: CASSLVGQAGTEAFF
v_call: TRBV5-1
j_call: TRBJ1-1

cdr3_aa: CASSLLGFQETQYF
v_call: TRBV7-7
j_call: TRBJ2-5

cdr3_aa: CASSLELGRQFF
v_call: TRBV5-1
j_call: TRBJ2-1

cdr3_aa: CSVGGEETQYF
v_call: TRBV29-1
j_call: TRBJ2-5

cdr3_aa: CSARVSGGEFNEQYF
v_call: TRBV20-1
j_call: TRBJ2-7

cdr3_aa: CASTHHRAYEQYF
v_call: TRBV6-2/TRBV6-3
j_call: TRBJ2-7

cdr3_aa: CASSLGRAVLNTEAFF
v_call: TRBV11-2
j_call: TRBJ1-1

cdr3_aa: CASSNGANEKLFF
v_call: TRBV12-3/TRBV12-4
j_call: TRBJ1-4

cdr3_aa: CATSRPPSGPYNEQFF
v_call: TRBV24-1
j_call: TRBJ2-1

cdr3_aa: CASSQGTGPYEQFF
v_call: TRBV4-1
j_call: TRBJ2-1

cdr3_aa: CSARRQEPRETQYF
v_call: TRBV20-1
j_call: TRBJ2-5

cdr3_aa: CASSLEGPYTLSNEQFF
v_call: TRBV5-1
j_call: TRBJ2-1

cdr3_aa: CASSTLVNQPNEQFF
v_call: TRBV11-1
j_call: TRBJ2-1

cdr3_aa: CSVEGNNEQFF
v_call: TRBV29-1
j_call: TRBJ2-1

cdr3_aa: CASSSPGQPNYEQYF
v_call: TRBV5-8
j_call: TRBJ2-7

cdr3_aa: CASKQGRGETQYF
v_call: TRBV2
j_call: TRBJ2-5

cdr3_aa: CSVVGGNGYTF
v_call: TRBV29-1
j_call: TRBJ1-2

cdr3_aa: CASSLFLSYEQYF
v_call: TRBV12-3/TRBV12-4
j_call: TRBJ2-7

cdr3_aa: CASSLNSGHEQYF
v_call: TRBV23-1
j_call: TRBJ2-7

cdr3_aa: CASSLLGGQGTGELFF
v_call: TRBV27
j_call: TRBJ2-2

cdr3_aa: CASSPNQRNTGELFF
v_call: TRBV7-3
j_call: TRBJ2-2

cdr3_aa: CASSFGTRPSYEQYF
v_call: TRBV7-6
j_call: TRBJ2-7

cdr3_aa: CASSFSTQGAGTEAFF
v_call: TRBV5-1
j_call: TRBJ1-1

cdr3_aa: CASSLTAGVTDTQYF
v_call: TRBV5-1
j_call: TRBJ2-3

cdr3_aa: CASSDPPDTQYF
v_call: TRBV9
j_call: TRBJ2-3

cdr3_aa: CASSQDFGSSYEQYF
v_call: TRBV4-2
j_call: TRBJ2-7

cdr3_aa: CASSLAGGRRGYTF
v_call: TRBV7-8
j_call: TRBJ1-2

cdr3_aa: CASSVAAALSSYEQYF
v_call: TRBV7-9
j_call: TRBJ2-7

cdr3_aa: CASSYRDRGHEKLFF
v_call: TRBV6-6
j_call: TRBJ1-4

cdr3_aa: CSALDVGGVRDYEQYF
v_call: TRBV20-1
j_call: TRBJ2-7

cdr3_aa: CASSSGLQETQYF
v_call: TRBV18
j_call: TRBJ2-5

cdr3_aa: CASRASGVFSLIQETQYF
v_call: TRBV7-8
j_call: TRBJ2-5

cdr3_aa: CASSPAGSIGADTQYF
v_call: TRBV28
j_call: TRBJ2-3

cdr3_aa: CASTLAGGDYEQYF
v_call: TRBV19
j_call: TRBJ2-7